Listed below are T cell receptor beta chains from one sample, sequenced in a study of blood T cell repertoires in COVID-19. This table comes from immunoSEQ multiplex PCR, and its TCRdb copy is limited to in-frame clones, with some not included. The sample has around 170,000 clones; roughly nine tenths are singletons. The sample taken for sequencing was peripheral blood. These receptors originate from a man aged 55 to 69 with acute or convalescent COVID-19. CDR3s include the opening cysteine and the closing phenylalanine or tryptophan. Each record gives: D gene, J gene, clone size, CDR3 length, V gene, CDR3 DNA, CDR3 protein. The D gene is left open where the match is weak. Size tells how often a clone was seen (once, few, many) or the class of an expanded clone, and some rows leave it out.

TRBD2,TRBJ2-1,.,15,TRBV15,TGTGCCACCAGAAGGACTAGCGGTGGACACAATGAGCAGTTCTTC,CATRRTSGGHNEQFF
.,TRBJ2-1,.,14,TRBV4-1,TGCGCCAGCAGCCAAGCAGGTCTTTACAATGAGCAGTTCTTC,CASSQAGLYNEQFF
.,TRBJ2-3,.,14,TRBV11-2,TGTGCCAGCAGCTTAGGGGTTAGCGGCTATACGCAGTATTTT,CASSLGVSGYTQYF
TRBD1,TRBJ1-2,few,15,TRBV19,TGTGCCAGTAGTATGGGACAGGGATTCGTCTATGGCTACACCTTC,CASSMGQGFVYGYTF
.,TRBJ1-2,.,15,TRBV6-5,TGTGCCAGCAGTTACTCTCGGGACTCCTCCTATGGCTACACCTTC,CASSYSRDSSYGYTF
TRBD1,TRBJ1-5,.,15,TRBV6-6,TGTGCCAGCAGTTACCCGGGACAGGGTGCTCAGCCCCAGCATTTT,CASSYPGQGAQPQHF
.,TRBJ1-1,.,14,TRBV9,TGTGCCAGCAGCGTATCGGGGATGAACACTGAAGCTTTCTTT,CASSVSGMNTEAFF
TRBD2,TRBJ2-1,.,15,TRBV5-6,TGTGCCAGCAGCTTGGGGCTAGCGGGGGCCAATGAGCAGTTCTTC,CASSLGLAGANEQFF
TRBD2,TRBJ2-7,.,14,TRBV5-6,TGTGCCAGCAGCTTGGGGACTAGCGGCATCGAGCAGTACTTC,CASSLGTSGIEQYF
.,TRBJ2-5,.,13,TRBV7-8,TGTGCCAGCAGCTTTAGGGGGAAGGAGACCCAGTACTTC,CASSFRGKETQYF